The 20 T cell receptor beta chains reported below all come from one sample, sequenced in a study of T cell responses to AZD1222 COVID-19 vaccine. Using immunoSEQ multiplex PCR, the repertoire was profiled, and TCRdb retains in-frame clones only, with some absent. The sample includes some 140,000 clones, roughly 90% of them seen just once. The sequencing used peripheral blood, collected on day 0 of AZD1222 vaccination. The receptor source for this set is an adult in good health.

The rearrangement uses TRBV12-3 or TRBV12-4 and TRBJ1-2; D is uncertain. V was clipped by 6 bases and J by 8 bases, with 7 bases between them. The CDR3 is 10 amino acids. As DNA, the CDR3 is TGTGCCAGCAGGGGTAGGGGCTACACCTTC. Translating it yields CASRGRGYTF.

CDR3 in DNA: TGTGCCAGCAGTTTTCGGGAGGACACTGAAGCTTTCTTT. This gives the protein CASSFREDTEAFF. This chain uses TRBV6-5 with TRBJ1-1; D not resolved. Germline CDR1 MNHEY, CDR2 SVGAGI. V lost 4 bases to trimming and J lost 3 bases, with 9 bases between them. The CDR3 consists of 13 residues.

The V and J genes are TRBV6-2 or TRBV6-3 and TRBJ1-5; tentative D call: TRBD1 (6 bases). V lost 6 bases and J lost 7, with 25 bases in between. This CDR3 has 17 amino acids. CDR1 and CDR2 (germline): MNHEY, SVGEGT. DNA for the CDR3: TGTGCCAGCAGCATTGAGGTTTACAGGGACTCTCGGCAGCCCCAGCATTTT. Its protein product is CASSIEVYRDSRQPQHF.

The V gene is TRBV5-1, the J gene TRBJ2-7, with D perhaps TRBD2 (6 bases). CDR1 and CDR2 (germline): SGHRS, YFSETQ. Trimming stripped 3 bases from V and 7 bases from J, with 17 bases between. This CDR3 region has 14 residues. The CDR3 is CASSSGTLMGEQYF. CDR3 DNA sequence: TGCGCCAGCAGCTCCGGGACTCTCATGGGGGAGCAGTACTTC.

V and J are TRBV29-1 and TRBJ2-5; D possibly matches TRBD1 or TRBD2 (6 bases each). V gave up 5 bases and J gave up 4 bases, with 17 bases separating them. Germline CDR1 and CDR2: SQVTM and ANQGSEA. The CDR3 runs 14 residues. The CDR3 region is CSVTPGAVGETQYF. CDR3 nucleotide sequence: TGCAGCGTTACCCCGGGGGCGGTCGGAGAGACCCAGTACTTC.

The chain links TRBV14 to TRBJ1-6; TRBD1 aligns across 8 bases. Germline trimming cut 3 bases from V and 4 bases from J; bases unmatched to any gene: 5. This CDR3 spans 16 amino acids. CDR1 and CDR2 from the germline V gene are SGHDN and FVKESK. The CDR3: CASSHRTGRYNSPLHF. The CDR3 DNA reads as TGTGCCAGCAGCCACCGGACAGGGAGGTATAATTCACCCCTCCACTTT.

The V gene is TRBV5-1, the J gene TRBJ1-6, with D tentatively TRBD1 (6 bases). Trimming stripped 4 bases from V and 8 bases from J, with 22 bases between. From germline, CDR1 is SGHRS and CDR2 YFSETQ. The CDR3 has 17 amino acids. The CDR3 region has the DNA TGCGCCAGCAGCATTACAGGGATCAGGGCAGAGGATTCACCCCTCCACTTT. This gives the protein CASSITGIRAEDSPLHF.

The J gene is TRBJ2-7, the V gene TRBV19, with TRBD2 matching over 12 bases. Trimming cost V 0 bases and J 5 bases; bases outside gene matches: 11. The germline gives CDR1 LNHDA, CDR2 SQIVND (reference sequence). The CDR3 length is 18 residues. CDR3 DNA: TGTGCCAGTAGTATAGATCCGCCGCTAGCGGGAGGGCGCGACGAGCAGTACTTC. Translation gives CASSIDPPLAGGRDEQYF. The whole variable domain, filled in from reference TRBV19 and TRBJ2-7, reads DGGITQSPKYLFRKEGQNVTLSCEQNLNHDAMYWYRQDPGQGLRLIYYSQIVNDFQKGDIAEGYSVSREKKESFPLTVTSAQKNPTAFYLCASSIDPPLAGGRDEQYFGPGTRLTVT.

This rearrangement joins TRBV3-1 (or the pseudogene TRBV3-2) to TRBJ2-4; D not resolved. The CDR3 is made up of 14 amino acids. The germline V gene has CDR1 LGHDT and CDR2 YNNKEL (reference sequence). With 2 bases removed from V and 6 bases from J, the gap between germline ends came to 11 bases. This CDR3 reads CASSQYRTGNIQYF. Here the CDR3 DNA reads TGTGCCAGCAGCCAATATAGGACGGGAAACATTCAGTACTTC.

The CDR3 nucleotides are TGTGCCAGCAGTTACGCGTGGGGGGGGAATTCACCCCTCCACTTT. Translated, it gives CASSYAWGGNSPLHF. The chain joins TRBV6-5 to TRBJ1-6, with D tentatively TRBD1 (5 bases). V was clipped by 2 bases and J by 7 bases, with 12 bases between them. CDR3 length equals 15 residues. Germline V gene sequence: CDR1 MNHEY, CDR2 SVGAGI.

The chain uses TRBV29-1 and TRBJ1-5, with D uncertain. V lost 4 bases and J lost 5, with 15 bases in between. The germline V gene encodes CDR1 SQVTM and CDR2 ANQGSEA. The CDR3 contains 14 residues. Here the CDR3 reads CSVVPGSGDQPQHF. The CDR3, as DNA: TGCAGCGTTGTACCGGGGAGCGGAGATCAGCCCCAGCATTTT.

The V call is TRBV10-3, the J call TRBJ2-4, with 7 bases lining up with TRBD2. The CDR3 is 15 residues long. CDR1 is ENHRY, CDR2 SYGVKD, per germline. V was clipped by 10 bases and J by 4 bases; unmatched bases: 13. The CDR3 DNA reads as TGTGCCACGGGGGATGCGGGGGTGGATAAAAACATTCAGTACTTC. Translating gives CATGDAGVDKNIQYF.

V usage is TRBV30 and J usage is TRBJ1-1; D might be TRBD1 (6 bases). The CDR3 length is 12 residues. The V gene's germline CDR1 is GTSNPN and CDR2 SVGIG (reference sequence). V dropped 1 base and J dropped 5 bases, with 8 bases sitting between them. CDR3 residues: CAWSEGGTEAFF. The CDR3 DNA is TGTGCCTGGAGTGAAGGGGGAACTGAAGCTTTCTTT.

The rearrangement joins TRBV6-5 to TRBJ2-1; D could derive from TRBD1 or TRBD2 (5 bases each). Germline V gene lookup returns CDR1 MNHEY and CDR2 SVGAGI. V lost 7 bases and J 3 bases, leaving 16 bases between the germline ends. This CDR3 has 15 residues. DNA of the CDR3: TGTGCCAGCACCGGGGTTGGGGCGCGCTACAATGAGCAGTTCTTC. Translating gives CASTGVGARYNEQFF.

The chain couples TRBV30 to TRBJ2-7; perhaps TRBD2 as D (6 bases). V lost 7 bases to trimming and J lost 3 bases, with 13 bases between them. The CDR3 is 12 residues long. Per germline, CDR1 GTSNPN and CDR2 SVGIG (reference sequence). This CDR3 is CASGTLYYEQYF. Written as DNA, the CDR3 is TGTGCCTCCGGGACTCTGTACTACGAGCAGTACTTC. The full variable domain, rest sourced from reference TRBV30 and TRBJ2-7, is SQTIHQWPATLVQPVGSPLSLECTVEGTSNPNLYWYRQAAGRGLQLLFYSVGIGQISSEVPQNLSASRPQDRQFILSSKKLLLSDSGFYLCASGTLYYEQYFGPGTRLTVT.

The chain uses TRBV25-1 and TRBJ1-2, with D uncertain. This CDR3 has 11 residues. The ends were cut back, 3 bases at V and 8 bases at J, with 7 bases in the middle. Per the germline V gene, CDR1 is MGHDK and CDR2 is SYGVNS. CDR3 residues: CASSDVLGYTF. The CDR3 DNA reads TGTGCCAGCAGTGATGTTCTCGGCTACACCTTC.

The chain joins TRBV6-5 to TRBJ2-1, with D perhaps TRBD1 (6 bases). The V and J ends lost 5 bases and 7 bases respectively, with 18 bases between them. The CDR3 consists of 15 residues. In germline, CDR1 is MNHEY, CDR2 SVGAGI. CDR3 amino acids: CASSPLGARGNEQFF. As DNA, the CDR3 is TGTGCCAGCAGTCCCCTGGGAGCGAGGGGGAATGAGCAGTTCTTC.

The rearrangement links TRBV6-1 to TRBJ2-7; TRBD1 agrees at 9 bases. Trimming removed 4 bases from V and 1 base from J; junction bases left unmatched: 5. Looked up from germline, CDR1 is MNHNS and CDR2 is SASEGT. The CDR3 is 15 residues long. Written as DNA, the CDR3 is TGTGCCAGCAGTGGCCGGGACAGGGTTTCCTACGAGCAGTACTTC. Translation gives CASSGRDRVSYEQYF.

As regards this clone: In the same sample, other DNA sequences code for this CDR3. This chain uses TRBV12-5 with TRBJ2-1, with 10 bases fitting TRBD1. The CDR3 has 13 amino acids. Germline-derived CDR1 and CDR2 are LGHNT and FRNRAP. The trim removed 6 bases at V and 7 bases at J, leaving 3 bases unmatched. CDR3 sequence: CASGWDRGNEQFF. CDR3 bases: TGTGCTAGTGGCTGGGACAGGGGAAATGAGCAGTTCTTC.

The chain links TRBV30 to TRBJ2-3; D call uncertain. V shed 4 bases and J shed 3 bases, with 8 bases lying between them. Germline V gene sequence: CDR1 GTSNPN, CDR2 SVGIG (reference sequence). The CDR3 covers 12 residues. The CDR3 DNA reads TGTGCCTGGAACCGGGTGACAGATACGCAGTATTTT. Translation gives CAWNRVTDTQYF.